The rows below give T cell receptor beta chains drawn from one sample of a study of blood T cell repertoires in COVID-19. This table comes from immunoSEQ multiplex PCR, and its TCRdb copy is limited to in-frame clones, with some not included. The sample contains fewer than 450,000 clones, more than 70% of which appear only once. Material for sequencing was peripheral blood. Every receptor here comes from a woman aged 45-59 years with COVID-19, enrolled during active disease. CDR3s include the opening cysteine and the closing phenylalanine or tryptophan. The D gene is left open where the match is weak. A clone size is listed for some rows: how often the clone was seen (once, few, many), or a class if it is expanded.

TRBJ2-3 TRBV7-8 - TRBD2 CASSLMGGGTDTQYF TGTGCCAGCAGCTTAATGGGGGGGGGCACAGATACGCAGTATTTT
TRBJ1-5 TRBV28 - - CASSSSDRPQHF TGTGCCAGCAGTTCCAGCGACAGGCCCCAGCATTTT
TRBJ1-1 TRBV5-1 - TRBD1 CASSSGQGNTEAFF TGCGCCAGCAGCTCTGGACAGGGAAACACTGAAGCTTTCTTT
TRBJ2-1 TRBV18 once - CASSLAGFYDNEQFF TGTGCCAGCTCACTTGCAGGGTTTTACGACAATGAGCAGTTCTTC
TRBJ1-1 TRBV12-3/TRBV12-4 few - CASSLVMNTEAFF TGTGCCAGCAGTTTAGTTATGAACACTGAAGCTTTCTTT
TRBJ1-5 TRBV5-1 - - CASSLGVGGFQPQHF TGCGCCAGCAGCTTAGGGGTGGGGGGGTTTCAGCCCCAGCATTTT
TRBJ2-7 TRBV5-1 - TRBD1 CASSLYSGGNYYEQYF TGCGCCAGCAGCTTGTACTCAGGGGGCAATTACTACGAGCAGTACTTC
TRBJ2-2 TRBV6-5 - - CASSYPGVTGELFF TGTGCCAGCAGTTACCCAGGGGTCACCGGGGAGCTGTTTTTT
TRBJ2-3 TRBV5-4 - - CASSLKGVFGTQYF TGTGCCAGCAGCTTGAAGGGGGTCTTCGGTACGCAGTATTTT
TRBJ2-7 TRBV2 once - CASTPDSYEQYF TGTGCCAGCACCCCGGACAGCTACGAGCAGTACTTC
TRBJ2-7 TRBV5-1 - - CASSEGGGANEQYF TGCGCCAGCAGCGAAGGGGGGGGCGCAAACGAGCAGTACTTC
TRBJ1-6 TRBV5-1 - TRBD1 CASSPTGDAYNSPLHF TGCGCCAGCAGCCCGACAGGGGACGCCTATAATTCACCCCTCCACTTT
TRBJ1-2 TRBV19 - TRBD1 CASSPGTGSSYGYTF TGTGCCAGTAGTCCGGGGACAGGGAGCAGCTATGGCTACACCTTC
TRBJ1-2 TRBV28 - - CASTPWDRQTFNYGYTF TGTGCCAGCACTCCCTGGGATCGACAGACTTTTAACTATGGCTACACCTTC
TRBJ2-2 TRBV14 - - CASSPRSTGNTGELFF TGTGCCAGCAGCCCACGCTCGACAGGGAACACCGGGGAGCTGTTTTTT
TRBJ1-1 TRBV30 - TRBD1 CAWAPGTGSRAFF TGTGCCTGGGCACCCGGGACAGGTAGTAGAGCTTTCTTT
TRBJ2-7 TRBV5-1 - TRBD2 CASTLGTSRFYEQYF TGCGCCAGCACCCTCGGGACTAGCAGATTCTACGAGCAGTACTTC
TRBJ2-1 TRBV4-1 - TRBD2 CASSQLAGVYNEQFF TGCGCCAGCAGCCAGCTAGCGGGGGTTTACAATGAGCAGTTCTTC
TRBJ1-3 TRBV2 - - CASSRGGAGNTIYF TGTGCCAGCAGCCGTGGGGGGGCTGGAAACACCATATATTTT
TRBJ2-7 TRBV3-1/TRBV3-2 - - CASSRGTASFEQYF TGTGCCAGCAGCCGCGGGACAGCTAGCTTTGAGCAGTACTTC
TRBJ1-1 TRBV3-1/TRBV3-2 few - CASSQVSPRGEAFF TGTGCCAGCAGCCAAGTTAGTCCCCGGGGTGAAGCTTTCTTT
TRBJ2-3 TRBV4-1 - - CASSRTSTDTQYF TGCGCCAGCAGCCGGACTAGCACAGATACGCAGTATTTT
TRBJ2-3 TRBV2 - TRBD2 CASSETLAGGLRDTQYF TGTGCCAGCAGTGAGACTCTAGCGGGGGGGCTGAGAGATACGCAGTATTTT
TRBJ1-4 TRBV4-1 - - CASSLLRAGEKLFF TGCGCCAGCAGCTTACTGCGGGCCGGGGAAAAACTGTTTTTT
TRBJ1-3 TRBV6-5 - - CASSKQGHGNTIYF TGTGCCAGCAGTAAGCAGGGCCATGGAAACACCATATATTTT
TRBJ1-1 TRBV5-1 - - CASSLGTDQGTEAFF TGCGCCAGCAGCTTGGGTACGGATCAGGGCACTGAAGCTTTCTTT
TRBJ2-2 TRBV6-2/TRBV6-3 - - CASSYGRNTGELFF TGTGCCAGCAGTTACGGCAGGAACACCGGGGAGCTGTTTTTT
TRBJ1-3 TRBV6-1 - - CASSEGPAGDTIYF TGTGCCAGCAGTGAAGGGCCAGCGGGCGACACCATATATTTT
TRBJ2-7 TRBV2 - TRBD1 CASSHDQGAPYEQYF TGTGCCAGCAGCCACGATCAGGGGGCCCCCTACGAGCAGTACTTC
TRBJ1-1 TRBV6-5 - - CASMARAGVNTEAFF TGTGCCAGCATGGCCAGGGCGGGGGTTAACACTGAAGCTTTCTTT
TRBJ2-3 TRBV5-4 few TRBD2 CASSFPSGDTDTQYF TGTGCCAGCAGCTTTCCTAGCGGGGACACAGATACGCAGTATTTT
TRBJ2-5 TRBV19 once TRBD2 CASSGTRGETQYF TGTGCCAGTTCCGGGACTAGAGGAGAGACCCAGTACTTC
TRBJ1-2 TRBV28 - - CASSEAGFPYYGYTF TGTGCCAGCAGCGAAGCAGGGTTTCCGTACTATGGCTACACCTTC
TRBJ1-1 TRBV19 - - CATFQTQFSGENTEAFF TGTGCCACTTTCCAGACACAGTTTTCCGGGGAGAACACTGAAGCTTTCTTT
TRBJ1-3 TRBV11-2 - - CASSLVGLSGNTIYF TGTGCCAGCAGCTTAGTGGGGCTCTCTGGAAACACCATATATTTT
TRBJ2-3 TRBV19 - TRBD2 CASSPPGLAGRPPQYF TGTGCCAGTAGCCCCCCAGGACTAGCGGGGCGGCCCCCGCAGTATTTT
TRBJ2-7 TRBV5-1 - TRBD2 CASIPGLHYEQYF TGCGCCAGTATCCCGGGACTACACTACGAGCAGTACTTC
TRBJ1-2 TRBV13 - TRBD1 CASSLDPTGEGYTF TGTGCCAGCAGCTTAGACCCGACAGGGGAAGGCTACACCTTC
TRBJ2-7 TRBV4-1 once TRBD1 CASSHRQGRGYEQYF TGCGCCAGCAGCCACCGACAGGGGAGAGGCTACGAGCAGTACTTC
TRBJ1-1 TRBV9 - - CASSPRSNTEAFF TGTGCCAGCAGCCCCCGTAGTAACACTGAAGCTTTCTTT